This is a list of T cell receptor beta chains from one sample in a study of shared clonotypes between healthy human individuals. Clones were sequenced by immunoSEQ multiplex PCR, and TCRdb holds only the in-frame ones, with some missing. The data show 1.5 million to 2.5 million clones, with approximately 95% seen just once and 0.9% to 1.5% held by the top ten. The specimen was naive CD8+ T cells sorted from blood. The receptors stem from a man between 18 and 29 years old in good health. Both conserved end residues are part of each CDR3. A D gene is named only where the DNA matches it firmly. Rows may omit the clone size; those that give it use once, few, many or a size class.

clone_size	v_call	j_call	d_call	cdr3_aa	cdr3_nt
NA	TRBV5-6	TRBJ2-3	TRBD2	CASSLAFSETSAGDTQYF	TGTGCCAGCAGCTTGGCTTTCAGTGAGACTAGCGCTGGAGATACGCAGTATTTT
NA	TRBV18	TRBJ2-7	NA	CASSLLDKGAYEQYF	TGTGCCAGCTCACTCCTGGACAAGGGGGCCTACGAGCAGTACTTC
NA	TRBV7-7	TRBJ2-5	NA	CASSLYPTDRLQETQYF	TGTGCTAGCAGCTTGTACCCTACAGACAGACTTCAAGAGACCCAGTACTTC
NA	TRBV6-5	TRBJ2-5	NA	CASSYSSETQYF	TGTGCCAGCAGTTACTCGAGTGAGACCCAGTACTTC
NA	TRBV27	TRBJ2-7	NA	CASSLSYTGAGYEQYF	TGTGCCAGCAGTTTATCTTATACAGGAGCAGGCTACGAGCAGTACTTC
NA	TRBV5-1	TRBJ1-2	NA	CASSGRTDANYGYTF	TGCGCCAGCTCGGGGAGGACAGACGCTAACTATGGCTACACCTTC
NA	TRBV7-9	TRBJ2-7	TRBD1	CASSGQRDRGTYEQYF	TGTGCCAGCAGCGGACAACGGGACAGGGGGACCTACGAGCAGTACTTC
NA	TRBV27	TRBJ1-1	NA	CASSRTDNTEAFF	TGTGCCAGCAGCCGGACGGATAACACTGAAGCTTTCTTT
NA	TRBV5-1	TRBJ2-3	NA	CASSLDLSTDTQYF	TGCGCCAGCAGCTTGGACCTCAGCACAGATACGCAGTATTTT
NA	TRBV13	TRBJ2-1	TRBD2	CASSLGGGANEQFF	TGTGCCAGCAGCTTAGGCGGGGGGGCAAATGAGCAGTTCTTC
NA	TRBV19	TRBJ2-7	TRBD2	CASSPAGGYEQYF	TGTGCCAGTAGTCCAGCGGGGGGCTACGAGCAGTACTTC
NA	TRBV30	TRBJ2-7	NA	CAWSATSEQYF	TGTGCCTGGAGTGCGACATCCGAGCAGTACTTC
NA	TRBV5-1	TRBJ1-2	NA	CASSFEENYGYTF	TGCGCCAGCAGCTTTGAGGAAAACTATGGCTACACCTTC
NA	TRBV28	TRBJ1-5	NA	CASSFPGQPQHF	TGTGCCAGCAGTTTTCCCGGGCAGCCCCAGCATTTT
NA	TRBV9	TRBJ2-1	TRBD2	CASSAYLAGGRDEQFF	TGTGCCAGCAGCGCTTACTTAGCGGGAGGGAGGGATGAGCAGTTCTTC
NA	TRBV7-9	TRBJ1-5	NA	CASSLVDGSLQPQHF	TGTGCCAGCAGCTTAGTTGACGGCAGCCTACAGCCCCAGCATTTT
NA	TRBV7-9	TRBJ2-7	TRBD2	CASSPRMGGREQYF	TGTGCCAGCAGCCCTCGAATGGGGGGGAGGGAGCAGTACTTC
NA	TRBV5-6	TRBJ1-6	NA	CASSLVSSYNSPLHF	TGTGCCAGCAGCTTGGTCAGCTCCTATAATTCACCCCTCCACTTT
NA	TRBV5-6	TRBJ1-1	TRBD1	CASRQRTGTTEAFF	TGTGCCAGCAGACAAAGGACAGGGACAACTGAAGCTTTCTTT
NA	TRBV7-9	TRBJ2-1	TRBD2	CASSLSSGGAHEQFF	TGTGCCAGCAGCTTATCTAGCGGGGGGGCCCATGAGCAGTTCTTC
NA	TRBV10-2	TRBJ2-1	NA	CASRPPVSTLGGPYNEQFF	TGCGCCAGCAGACCACCCGTCTCAACCTTGGGGGGGCCCTACAATGAGCAGTTCTTC
NA	TRBV5-1	TRBJ2-1	TRBD1	CASSLTGGNYLNEQFF	TGCGCCAGCAGCCTAACAGGGGGAAATTACCTCAATGAGCAGTTCTTC
NA	TRBV7-2	TRBJ2-1	NA	CASSGGPYNEQFF	TGTGCCAGCAGTGGCGGGCCCTACAATGAGCAGTTCTTC
NA	TRBV14	TRBJ1-1	NA	CASSQAGVNTEAFF	TGTGCCAGCAGCCAGGCAGGGGTTAACACTGAAGCTTTCTTT
NA	TRBV28	TRBJ2-7	TRBD1	CASSFGTVNYEQYF	TGTGCCAGCAGTTTTGGGACAGTAAACTACGAGCAGTACTTC
once	TRBV30	TRBJ2-1	TRBD2	CAWSSLGGGFNEQFF	TGTGCCTGGAGTTCGCTTGGCGGGGGGTTCAATGAGCAGTTCTTC
NA	TRBV7-6	TRBJ1-3	NA	CASSLNSGNTIYF	TGTGCCAGCAGCTTAAACTCTGGAAACACCATATATTTT
NA	TRBV6-6	TRBJ2-7	NA	CASSLGGGEVFF	TGTGCCAGCAGTCTGGGGGGTGGGGAAGTTTTCTTC
NA	TRBV12-5	TRBJ2-7	NA	CASGLVLGMGEQYF	TGTGCTAGTGGTTTGGTTCTGGGGATGGGCGAGCAGTACTTC
NA	TRBV19	TRBJ2-7	TRBD2	CASSEWTSFMSEQYF	TGTGCCAGTAGTGAGTGGACTAGCTTCATGTCCGAGCAGTACTTC
NA	TRBV2	TRBJ2-7	TRBD1	CASARTGEPYEQYF	TGTGCCAGCGCCCGGACAGGGGAACCCTACGAGCAGTACTTC